This T cell receptor (beta chain) emerged from a study of blood T cells in healthy people across ages. Across the study: Capture via template switching afforded approximately one barcoded beta molecule per two T cells. Study results and caveats: Estimates based on one million T cells were treated as lower bounds.

This clonotype was observed at least ten times. Its matching antigen is unknown. A J-beta primer mix and a sample-barcoded 5' primer were used in a second PCR of roughly 7 to 12 cycles. At least 3 million CDR3-containing paired-end reads were obtained per sample. Via MiXCR, TCRdb re-called the 5' RACE reads, giving one row per CDR3 protein. The sample includes 950,000 to 1,200,000 distinct CDR3 sequences, around two fifths of them seen just once. The germline gives CDR1 MDHEN, CDR2 SYDVKM. V was cut by 5 bases and J by 4 bases, with 11 bases left in between. The CDR3 loop spans 13 amino acids. Material: blood. The J gene is TRBJ1-2, the V gene TRBV28; weak D call: TRBD1 (5 bases). This TCR was recovered from a young man in good health. CDR3 loop: CASSPGTLYGYTF. CDR3 coding DNA: TGTGCCAGCAGTCCCGGGACCCTCTATGGCTACACCTTC.